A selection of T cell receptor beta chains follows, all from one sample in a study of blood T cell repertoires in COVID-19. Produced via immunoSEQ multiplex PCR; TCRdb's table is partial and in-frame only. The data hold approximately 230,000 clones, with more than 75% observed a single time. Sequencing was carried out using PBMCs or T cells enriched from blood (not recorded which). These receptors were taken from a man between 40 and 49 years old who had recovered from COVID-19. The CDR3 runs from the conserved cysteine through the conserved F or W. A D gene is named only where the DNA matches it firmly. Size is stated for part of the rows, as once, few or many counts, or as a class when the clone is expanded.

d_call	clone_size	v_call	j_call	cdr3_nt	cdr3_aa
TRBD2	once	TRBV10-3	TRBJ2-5	TGTGCCATCAGTGAGTCCCCGGGAGGTGGGGAGACCCAGTACTTC	CAISESPGGGETQYF
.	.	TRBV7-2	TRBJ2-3	TGTGCCAGCAGCTCTTCAGATACGCAGTATTTT	CASSSSDTQYF
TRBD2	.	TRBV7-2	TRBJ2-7	TGTGCCAGCAGCTTAGCGACTAGCGGGGGAGTCAACGAGCAGTACTTC	CASSLATSGGVNEQYF
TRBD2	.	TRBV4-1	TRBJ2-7	TGCGCCAGCAGCCAAGATATGGTACCCCCCGGGAGGGTCCACGAGCAGTACTTC	CASSQDMVPPGRVHEQYF
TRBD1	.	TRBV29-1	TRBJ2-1	TGCAGCGTCACCTCGGGACAGCTGTTTAGTTATGGTGGGAATGAGCAGTTCTTC	CSVTSGQLFSYGGNEQFF
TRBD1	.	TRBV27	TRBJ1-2	TGTGCCAGCAGTTTACTTAGACAGGGGGCAAAATTTGGCTACACCTTC	CASSLLRQGAKFGYTF
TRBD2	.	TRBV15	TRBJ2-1	TGTGCCACCAGCAGAGACCGCCTAGCGGGAGGGGATGAGCAGTTCTTC	CATSRDRLAGGDEQFF
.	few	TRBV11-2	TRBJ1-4	TGTGCCAGCAGCGCCAGGACAGTAGTTAATGAAAAACTGTTTTTT	CASSARTVVNEKLFF
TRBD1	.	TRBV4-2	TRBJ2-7	TGTGCCAGCAGCCAAGATTTGGGACAGACGTCTCGGGAGCAGTACTTC	CASSQDLGQTSREQYF
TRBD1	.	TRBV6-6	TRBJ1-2	TGTGCCAGCAGCTGGGACAGGGCGAATGGCTACACCTTC	CASSWDRANGYTF
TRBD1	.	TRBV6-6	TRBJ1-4	TGTGCCAGCAGCCCCACAGGGGGCGTTGAAAAACTGTTTTTT	CASSPTGGVEKLFF